Listed below are T cell receptor beta chains from one sample, sequenced in a study of T cells in Graves' hyperthyroidism and ophthalmopathy. Each CDR3 protein is one row after TCRdb ran MiXCR on the multiplex PCR reads. The sample lists approximately 530,000 distinct CDR3 sequences, approximately 20% occurring once. Sequenced input: blood. The origin of the receptors is a middle-aged man with Graves' ophthalmopathy. Both conserved end residues are trimmed from each CDR3. Expanded clones are given a class, and other clones once, few, many or no size at all.

abundance: -; v_gene: TRBV7-8; j_gene: TRBJ1-4; CDR3aa: ASSLGPGAEKLF
abundance: -; v_gene: TRBV5-5; j_gene: TRBJ2-7; CDR3aa: ASSSDGTYEQY
abundance: -; v_gene: TRBV2; j_gene: TRBJ1-5; CDR3aa: ASRRQARSNQPQH
abundance: many; v_gene: TRBV12-3/TRBV12-4; j_gene: TRBJ1-5; CDR3aa: ASSYGTANQPQH
abundance: many; v_gene: TRBV12-3/TRBV12-4; j_gene: TRBJ1-1; CDR3aa: ASSLADRMNTEAF
abundance: -; v_gene: TRBV19; j_gene: TRBJ2-7; CDR3aa: ASSETDNSYEQY
abundance: many; v_gene: TRBV2; j_gene: TRBJ1-4; CDR3aa: ASSGGSREGEKLF
abundance: -; v_gene: TRBV4-3; j_gene: TRBJ2-7; CDR3aa: ASSQEGQGFYEQY
abundance: few; v_gene: TRBV6-2/TRBV6-3; j_gene: TRBJ2-4; CDR3aa: ASSYLGSIQY
abundance: -; v_gene: TRBV3-1; j_gene: TRBJ2-2; CDR3aa: ASSLAPGLAGSCF
abundance: many; v_gene: TRBV12-3/TRBV12-4; j_gene: TRBJ2-7; CDR3aa: ASSPQGREQY
abundance: -; v_gene: TRBV27; j_gene: TRBJ1-1; CDR3aa: ASSEIRSGATEAF
abundance: few; v_gene: TRBV6-1; j_gene: TRBJ1-5; CDR3aa: ASRKTILKHQPQH
abundance: few; v_gene: TRBV20-1; j_gene: TRBJ2-6; CDR3aa: SARDHQRSSGANVLT
abundance: -; v_gene: TRBV19; j_gene: TRBJ1-2; CDR3aa: ASSIDSNRGYT
abundance: -; v_gene: TRBV27; j_gene: TRBJ2-2; CDR3aa: ASSRQGRITGELF
abundance: -; v_gene: TRBV29-1; j_gene: TRBJ2-1; CDR3aa: SVEGLAGIGEQF
abundance: -; v_gene: TRBV12-5; j_gene: TRBJ2-2; CDR3aa: ASGLSGELF
abundance: -; v_gene: TRBV7-7; j_gene: TRBJ2-3; CDR3aa: ASSRTLTDTQY
abundance: -; v_gene: TRBV7-9; j_gene: TRBJ2-3; CDR3aa: ASSLKGRSTDTQY
abundance: -; v_gene: TRBV6-1; j_gene: TRBJ1-4; CDR3aa: ASTPGTGVPNEKLF
abundance: few; v_gene: TRBV7-9; j_gene: TRBJ2-4; CDR3aa: ASSRSYRGAKNIQY
abundance: few; v_gene: TRBV28; j_gene: TRBJ1-2; CDR3aa: ASRETARRYGYT
abundance: few; v_gene: TRBV3-1; j_gene: TRBJ2-3; CDR3aa: ASSQDDPRGGPGTQY
abundance: few; v_gene: TRBV6-5; j_gene: TRBJ2-3; CDR3aa: ASSPRRASTDTQY
abundance: few; v_gene: TRBV7-8; j_gene: TRBJ1-2; CDR3aa: ASSLEVGVVYGYT
abundance: -; v_gene: TRBV15; j_gene: TRBJ2-3; CDR3aa: ATSSRLGGTDTQY
abundance: many; v_gene: TRBV27; j_gene: TRBJ2-7; CDR3aa: ASSFRGLIDEQY
abundance: many; v_gene: TRBV7-2; j_gene: TRBJ1-6; CDR3aa: ASSRDIHNSPLH
abundance: -; v_gene: TRBV24-1; j_gene: TRBJ2-3; CDR3aa: ATRQADTQY
abundance: many; v_gene: TRBV7-6; j_gene: TRBJ2-3; CDR3aa: ASSLRVGEHTDTQY
abundance: -; v_gene: TRBV6-5; j_gene: TRBJ2-1; CDR3aa: ASSYSILAGGPVEQF
abundance: -; v_gene: TRBV19; j_gene: TRBJ1-4; CDR3aa: ASSIQGNEKLF
abundance: -; v_gene: TRBV7-9; j_gene: TRBJ2-7; CDR3aa: ASSSLRGESYEQY